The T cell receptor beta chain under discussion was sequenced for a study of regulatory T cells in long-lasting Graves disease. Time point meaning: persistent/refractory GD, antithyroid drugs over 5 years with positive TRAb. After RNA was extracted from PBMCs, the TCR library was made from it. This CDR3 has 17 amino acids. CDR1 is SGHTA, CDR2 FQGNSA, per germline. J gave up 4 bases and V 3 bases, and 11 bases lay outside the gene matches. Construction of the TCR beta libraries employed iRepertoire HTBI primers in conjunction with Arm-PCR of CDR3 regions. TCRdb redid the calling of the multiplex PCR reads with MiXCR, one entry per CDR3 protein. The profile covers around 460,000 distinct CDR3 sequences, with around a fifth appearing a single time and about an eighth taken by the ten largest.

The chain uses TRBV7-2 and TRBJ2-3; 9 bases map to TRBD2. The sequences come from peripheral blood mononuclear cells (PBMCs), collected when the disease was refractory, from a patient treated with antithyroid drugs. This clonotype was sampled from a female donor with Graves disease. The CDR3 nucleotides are TGTGCCAGCAGCTTGGGTGGGGGAGCGGGAGGTGCAGATACGCAGTATTTT. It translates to CASSLGGGAGGADTQYF. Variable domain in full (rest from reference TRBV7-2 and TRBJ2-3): GAGVSQSPSNKVTEKGKDVELRCDPISGHTALYWYRQSLGQGLEFLIYFQGNSAPDKSGLPSDRFSAERTGGSVSTLTIQRTQQEDSAVYLCASSLGGGAGGADTQYFGPGTRLTVL.